The 9 T cell receptor beta chains listed next were all sequenced from one sample in a study of blood T cell repertoires in COVID-19. The protocol was immunoSEQ multiplex PCR, while the TCRdb copy is restricted to in-frame clones and leaves out a portion. In the table there are roughly 54,000 clones, 65% to 90% of which are singletons. Sequences were obtained from peripheral blood. These receptors all come from a human donor in a cohort sampled during active COVID-19.

Turning to this clone: An end of the junction differs from the germline gene, which may be a read error. The chain links TRBV7-9 to TRBJ1-2, with D perhaps TRBD1 (6 bases). The CDR3 covers 12 residues. CDR1 and CDR2 from the germline V gene are SEHNR and FQNEAQ (reference sequence). CDR3 coding DNA: TGTGCCAGCAGCCCGCAGACAGGTCAATTTCGCTTC. Its translation is CASSPQTGQFRF.

The chain has TRBV28 and TRBJ1-2, with no clear D. The length of the CDR3 is 17 residues. Trimming pared 8 bases from V and 2 bases from J, leaving 24 bases between. CDR1 is MDHEN, CDR2 SYDVKM, per germline. CDR3 sequence: CASRNMRGSKANYGYTF. As DNA, the CDR3 is TGTGCCAGCCGAAATATGCGCGGCTCAAAGGCCAACTATGGCTACACCTTC.

This clone was seen only once. This rearrangement joins TRBV5-1 to TRBJ2-2; no firm D call. CDR1 is SGHRS, CDR2 YFSETQ, per germline. V lost 0 bases, J lost 5 bases, and 5 bases lay in between. The CDR3 is made up of 13 amino acids. The CDR3 spells CASSLEPTGELFF. The DNA of the CDR3 is TGCGCCAGCAGCTTGGAGCCGACCGGGGAGCTGTTTTTT.

This rearrangement joins TRBV5-1 to TRBJ2-7, with D possibly matching TRBD2 (6 bases). This CDR3 spans 13 amino acids. CDR1 SGHRS and CDR2 YFSETQ come from the germline V gene. The V gene lost 0 bases and the J gene lost 4 bases, with 8 bases spanning the gap. CDR3 sequence: CASSLVGSYEQYF. CDR3 DNA sequence: TGCGCCAGCAGCTTGGTCGGGAGTTACGAGCAGTACTTC.

The chain carries TRBV6-1 and TRBJ1-6; no firm D call. CDR1 is MNHNS and CDR2 is SASEGT in the germline V gene. Deletions cut 2 bases from V and 13 bases from J, with 18 bases between. This CDR3 comprises 15 residues. The CDR3, as DNA: TGTGCCAGCAGTGAAACCCTCCCCTCTCGGGTTCCCCTCCACTTT. Translation gives CASSETLPSRVPLHF.

The J gene is TRBJ1-1, the V gene TRBV11-2; D unclear. The germline CDR1 and CDR2 sequences are SGHAT and FQNNGV. CDR3 length equals 12 residues. V lost 3 bases, J lost 8 bases, and 10 bases lay in between. The CDR3 spells CASSFRWAEAFF. CDR3 nucleotide sequence: TGTGCCAGCAGCTTTCGTTGGGCAGAAGCTTTCTTT.

This chain uses TRBV11-2 with TRBJ2-7, with a tentative D call TRBD2 (7 bases). Trimming pared 3 bases from V and 1 base from J, leaving 13 bases between. The CDR3 extends over 15 amino acids. Germline CDR1 SGHAT, CDR2 FQNNGV. CDR3 sequence reads: CASSLRGGGSYEQYF. In DNA form, the CDR3 reads TGTGCCAGCAGCTTGCGGGGAGGGGGTTCCTACGAGCAGTACTTC.

The chain recombines TRBV6-5 with TRBJ2-1, with D unresolved. CDR1 and CDR2 from the germline V gene are MNHEY and SVGAGI. V was trimmed by 5 bases and J by 9 bases, leaving 8 bases between them. The CDR3 totals 11 residues. This chain's CDR3 is CASSTGFEQFF. CDR3 bases: TGTGCCAGCAGTACGGGTTTTGAGCAGTTCTTC.

The V and J genes are TRBV19 and TRBJ2-2; TRBD1 matches 10 bases. This CDR3 is built from 14 residues. Losses at the gene ends were 7 bases for V and 7 bases for J; bases not matched to a gene: 6. The V gene's germline CDR1 is LNHDA and CDR2 SQIVND (reference sequence). CDR3 loop: CASKGDRGLGELFF. In nucleotides, the CDR3 is TGTGCCAGTAAAGGGGACAGGGGACTCGGGGAGCTGTTTTTT.